These 8 T cell receptor beta chains were sequenced from one sample in a study of blood T cell repertoires in COVID-19. Libraries were prepared by immunoSEQ multiplex PCR; TCRdb keeps only in-frame clonotypes and omits some of them. In the table there are approximately 150,000 clones, 84% of which are singletons. Sample: PBMCs or T cells enriched from blood (not recorded which). These receptor sequences come from a middle-aged man with acute COVID-19.

This clone was seen just once. V and J are TRBV3-1 (or the pseudogene TRBV3-2) and TRBJ2-1, with 8 bases aligning to TRBD2. The CDR3 spans 18 residues. The V segment lost 4 bases and the J segment 0 bases; nucleotides outside the gene matches: 11. The germline CDR1 and CDR2 sequences are LGHDT and YNNKEL (reference sequence). For the CDR3, the DNA is TGTGCCAGCAGCCCGGGGGGGAGCGGGTTGAGCTCCTACAATGAGCAGTTCTTC. It translates to CASSPGGSGLSSYNEQFF.

This chain connects TRBV6-1 to TRBJ2-5; 8 bases are shared with TRBD2. Germline CDR1 MNHNS, CDR2 SASEGT. J was trimmed by 0 bases and V by 0 bases; bases with no gene match: 15. The CDR3 is 20 residues long. Written as DNA, the CDR3 is TGTGCCAGCAGTGAAGCGTCCACTAGCGGCCCCGCGGGGTACCAAGAGACCCAGTACTTC. This encodes CASSEASTSGPAGYQETQYF.

The count of this clone is one. V is TRBV3-1 (or the pseudogene TRBV3-2) and J is TRBJ1-6, with D possibly matching TRBD1 (6 bases). In germline, CDR1 is LGHDT, CDR2 YNNKEL (reference sequence). V lost 2 bases to trimming and J lost 5 bases, with 10 bases between them. This CDR3 spans 15 amino acids. The CDR3 DNA reads as TGTGCCAGCAGCCAACAGGGGCAGAATAATTCACCCCTCCACTTT. Its translation is CASSQQGQNNSPLHF.

The genes are TRBV19 and TRBJ2-2; TRBD2 matches 11 bases. The CDR3 is 15 residues long. Germline trimming cut 6 bases from V and 6 bases from J; bases unmatched to any gene: 6. The germline gives CDR1 LNHDA, CDR2 SQIVND (reference sequence). CDR3 loop: CASRVAGGRPGELFF. CDR3 bases: TGTGCCAGTAGGGTAGCGGGAGGGCGTCCCGGGGAGCTGTTTTTT.

CDR3 sequence: CASSSRDRQGYEQYF. The CDR3 region has the DNA TGTGCCAGTAGTTCTCGGGACAGGCAAGGTTACGAGCAGTACTTC. V gene TRBV19 combines with J gene TRBJ2-7, with 8 bases fitting TRBD1. The V gene's germline CDR1 is LNHDA and CDR2 SQIVND (reference sequence). There are 15 residues in the CDR3. Unmatched junction bases numbered 10, after V lost 5 bases and J lost 4 bases.

V is TRBV6-8 and J is TRBJ1-1, with 9 nucleotides matching TRBD1. The CDR3 is made up of 16 amino acids. V trimming: 2 bases; J trimming: 5 bases; junction bases outside the gene matches: 9. Looked up from germline, CDR1 is MNHGY and CDR2 is SAAAGT. CDR3 amino acids: CASSYHYRGPRTEAFF. CDR3 bases: TGTGCCAGCAGTTACCACTACAGGGGGCCCCGGACTGAAGCTTTCTTT.

The rearrangement links TRBV27 to TRBJ2-1; TRBD2 agrees at 8 bases. The CDR3 sequence is 16 residues long. Germline assignment: CDR1 MNHEY and CDR2 SMNVEV (reference sequence). J lost 10 bases, V lost 3 bases, and 14 bases had no gene match. The CDR3 coding sequence is TGTGCCAGCAGTTTTATCGGCCTAGCGGGCCAAGGAGAGCAGTTCTTC. As protein: CASSFIGLAGQGEQFF.

The rearrangement joins TRBV15 to TRBJ1-1; tentatively, D is TRBD1 (6 bases). Germline assignment: CDR1 LNHNV and CDR2 YYDKDF (reference sequence). The V and J ends lost 0 bases and 8 bases respectively, with 10 bases between them. The CDR3 totals 13 residues. CDR3 in amino acids: CATSRDADREAFF. CDR3 DNA: TGTGCCACCAGCAGAGATGCGGACAGAGAAGCTTTCTTT.